The 4 T cell receptor beta chains presented below share a single source sample, sequenced in a study of OX40 agonist ivuxolimab in advanced cancers. Profiling relied on immunoSEQ multiplex PCR, and the TCRdb table lists in-frame clones only, not all of them. The profile covers some 14,000 clones, with 55% to 75% appearing a single time and around 40% taken by the ten largest. The sample was CD4+ or CD8+ T cells sorted from blood, taken in a trial of the OX40 agonist ivuxolimab. These receptors were taken from an adult with an advanced solid tumor such as melanoma, head and neck, liver or kidney cancer.

The rearrangement joins TRBV6-1 to TRBJ2-3; TRBD2 matches 8 bases. This CDR3 is 16 amino acids long. Looked up from germline, CDR1 is MNHNS and CDR2 is SASEGT. The J segment lost 5 bases and the V segment lost 2 bases, leaving 9 bases of the junction unmatched. CDR3 residues: CASSERGAGVGDTQYF. The CDR3 DNA follows: TGTGCCAGCAGTGAAAGAGGAGCGGGAGTGGGAGATACGCAGTATTTT.

V usage is TRBV7-8 and J usage is TRBJ1-2; no reliable D call. Germline values: CDR1 SGHVS, CDR2 FQNEAQ. Deletions cut 6 bases from V and 6 bases from J, with 11 bases between. CDR3 length equals 12 residues. In DNA, the CDR3 is TGTGCCAGCAGTGATGGCGGGGATGGCTACACCTTC. It codes for CASSDGGDGYTF.

The rearrangement links TRBV13 to TRBJ1-1; D call uncertain. CDR1 and CDR2 (germline): PRHDT, FYEKMQ (reference sequence). Trimming pared 4 bases from V and 4 bases from J, leaving 19 bases between. The CDR3 is 16 residues long. The CDR3 coding sequence is TGTGCCAGCAGCTCCCGGCCGGCCTCGGGTTCCACTGAAGCTTTCTTT. This sequence encodes CASSSRPASGSTEAFF.

The chain is built from TRBV28 and TRBJ1-5; D possibly corresponds to TRBD1 (6 bases). Trimming shortened V by 4 bases and J by 0 bases, and 25 bases separated the two germline ends. Germline values: CDR1 MDHEN, CDR2 SYDVKM. CDR3 length equals 20 residues. The CDR3 protein is CASSSPTGYPLKYSNQPQHF. The DNA of the CDR3 is TGTGCCAGCAGTTCCCCTACAGGGTACCCCTTAAAGTATAGCAATCAGCCCCAGCATTTT. The full variable domain, completed using reference TRBV28 and TRBJ1-5, is DVKVTQSSRYLVKRTGEKVFLECVQDMDHENMFWYRQDPGLGLRLIYFSYDVKMKEKGDIPEGYSVSREKKERFSLILESASTNQTSMYLCASSSPTGYPLKYSNQPQHFGDGTRLSIL.